These T cell receptor beta chains were read from a single sample in a study of CD4+ T cells in melanoma. Generated by immunoSEQ multiplex PCR, the TCRdb table keeps only in-frame clones and is missing some. The repertoire has 13,000 to 15,000 clones, about 70% of them found once; the top ten carry 11%. The sample comprised cells from a culture (not recorded whether cultured in vitro). All receptors derive from a human donor with melanoma. CDR3s include the opening cysteine and the closing phenylalanine or tryptophan. The D gene is left open where the match is weak. The size of a clone is reported for some rows only, either as once, few or many, or as a class for expanded clones.

CDR3 DNA: TGTGCCAGCAGTGAGAGGGGCTATAATTCACCCCTCCACTTT
CDR3 protein: CASSERGYNSPLHF
clone size: medium-sized
V gene: TRBV6-1
D gene: -
J gene: TRBJ1-6

CDR3 DNA: TGTGCCAGTAGTAAGGTGGGGACTAGCGGGACAAGCACAGATACGCAGTATTTT
CDR3 protein: CASSKVGTSGTSTDTQYF
clone size: -
V gene: TRBV19
D gene: TRBD2
J gene: TRBJ2-3

CDR3 DNA: TGTGCCAGTCACAGTGGGGTCAATTCACCCCTCCACTTT
CDR3 protein: CASHSGVNSPLHF
clone size: medium-sized
V gene: TRBV2
D gene: -
J gene: TRBJ1-6

CDR3 DNA: TGTGCCAGCAGCCTATGGACAGGGGGAAATGAAAAACTGTTTTTT
CDR3 protein: CASSLWTGGNEKLFF
clone size: -
V gene: TRBV5-4
D gene: TRBD1
J gene: TRBJ1-4

CDR3 DNA: TGTGCCAGCAGAACAGGGGACTATGGCTACACCTTC
CDR3 protein: CASRTGDYGYTF
clone size: -
V gene: TRBV2
D gene: TRBD1
J gene: TRBJ1-2

CDR3 DNA: TGTGCCAGTAGTATATTAGGACCCTCTGGAAACACCATATATTTT
CDR3 protein: CASSILGPSGNTIYF
clone size: -
V gene: TRBV19
D gene: -
J gene: TRBJ1-3

CDR3 DNA: TGCGCCAGCAGCCAACCAGGAAAGGGTTTCCCCTACGAGCAGTACTTC
CDR3 protein: CASSQPGKGFPYEQYF
clone size: few
V gene: TRBV4-1
D gene: -
J gene: TRBJ2-7

CDR3 DNA: TGTGCCAGCAGCTTTGATCCGGTTTCGAGCGGCTACACCTTC
CDR3 protein: CASSFDPVSSGYTF
clone size: -
V gene: TRBV5-5
D gene: -
J gene: TRBJ1-2

CDR3 DNA: TGTGCCAGCAGTTACTCGACAATCTCCTATAATTCACCCCTCCACTTT
CDR3 protein: CASSYSTISYNSPLHF
clone size: few
V gene: TRBV6-6
D gene: -
J gene: TRBJ1-6

CDR3 DNA: TGTGCCAGCAGGTTTTATAGCGGGGGGTACCAAGAGACCCAGTACTTC
CDR3 protein: CASRFYSGGYQETQYF
clone size: once
V gene: TRBV7-9
D gene: TRBD2
J gene: TRBJ2-5

CDR3 DNA: TGTGCCAGCAGCGAGGACTTGGTTAGCTACGAGCAGTACTTC
CDR3 protein: CASSEDLVSYEQYF
clone size: -
V gene: TRBV9
D gene: -
J gene: TRBJ2-7

CDR3 DNA: TGTGCCAGCAGCTTACCAGGGATCGGGGCCCAGTACTTC
CDR3 protein: CASSLPGIGAQYF
clone size: -
V gene: TRBV7-6
D gene: -
J gene: TRBJ2-5

CDR3 DNA: TGTGCCAGCACCCCGGGACAGGGGTTTTTCTTT
CDR3 protein: CASTPGQGFFF
clone size: few
V gene: TRBV6-6
D gene: TRBD1
J gene: TRBJ1-1

CDR3 DNA: TGTGCCAGCAGTACAGGCTTGGGGGTGCCCCAGCATTTT
CDR3 protein: CASSTGLGVPQHF
clone size: -
V gene: TRBV2
D gene: -
J gene: TRBJ1-5

CDR3 DNA: TGTGCCAGCAGAGCACAGGGTGCTCGCGGCAATGAGCAGTTCTTC
CDR3 protein: CASRAQGARGNEQFF
clone size: -
V gene: TRBV6-1
D gene: -
J gene: TRBJ2-1

CDR3 DNA: TGTGCCAGCAGCTTCTCGGCTATAGCGGGGAGCTACAATGAGCAGTTCTTC
CDR3 protein: CASSFSAIAGSYNEQFF
clone size: few
V gene: TRBV7-9
D gene: TRBD2
J gene: TRBJ2-1

CDR3 DNA: TGTGCCAGCAGTTTGAGACCGGAGTACACTGAAGCTTTCTTT
CDR3 protein: CASSLRPEYTEAFF
clone size: -
V gene: TRBV28
D gene: -
J gene: TRBJ1-1

CDR3 DNA: TGCGCCAGCAGCCAAGCTACGACAGGGGAGTATGGCTACACCTTC
CDR3 protein: CASSQATTGEYGYTF
clone size: -
V gene: TRBV4-1
D gene: TRBD1
J gene: TRBJ1-2

CDR3 DNA: TGTGCCAGCAGTGGAGCCGACTCTGGGGCCAACGTCCTGACTTTC
CDR3 protein: CASSGADSGANVLTF
clone size: once
V gene: TRBV6-1
D gene: -
J gene: TRBJ2-6

CDR3 DNA: TGTGCCAGCCACACCGGGTTCCAGGGGAGGAATCAGCCCCAGCATTTT
CDR3 protein: CASHTGFQGRNQPQHF
clone size: -
V gene: TRBV19
D gene: -
J gene: TRBJ1-5

CDR3 DNA: TGTGCCAGCAGCGCCCGGGGGAACACCGGGGAGCTGTTTTTT
CDR3 protein: CASSARGNTGELFF
clone size: few
V gene: TRBV11-3
D gene: -
J gene: TRBJ2-2

CDR3 DNA: TGCGCCAGCGGGCCGGACAGGCCCAACTATGGCTACACCTTC
CDR3 protein: CASGPDRPNYGYTF
clone size: -
V gene: TRBV5-1
D gene: TRBD1
J gene: TRBJ1-2

CDR3 DNA: TGCGCCAGCAGCTTGGACAGGGCTAACACCGGGGAGCTGTTTTTT
CDR3 protein: CASSLDRANTGELFF
clone size: -
V gene: TRBV5-1
D gene: -
J gene: TRBJ2-2

CDR3 DNA: TGTGCCAGCACCCAGGGGTTAGGCTATGGCTACACCTTC
CDR3 protein: CASTQGLGYGYTF
clone size: -
V gene: TRBV5-4
D gene: -
J gene: TRBJ1-2

CDR3 DNA: TGTGCCAGCAGTAAAGACAGATCTAGCACAGATACGCAGTATTTT
CDR3 protein: CASSKDRSSTDTQYF
clone size: -
V gene: TRBV6-6
D gene: -
J gene: TRBJ2-3

CDR3 DNA: TGTGCCAGCAGTCCGCGGGACAGGGGGTTCCAAGAGACCCAGTACTTC
CDR3 protein: CASSPRDRGFQETQYF
clone size: -
V gene: TRBV27
D gene: TRBD1
J gene: TRBJ2-5

CDR3 DNA: TGCGCCAGCGATCGCAGGGGGATCGGGAACACTGAAGCTTTCTTT
CDR3 protein: CASDRRGIGNTEAFF
clone size: few
V gene: TRBV23-1
D gene: TRBD1
J gene: TRBJ1-1

CDR3 DNA: TGTGCCAGCAGTTATACCTCTAATCAGCCCCAGCATTTT
CDR3 protein: CASSYTSNQPQHF
clone size: -
V gene: TRBV6-5
D gene: -
J gene: TRBJ1-5

CDR3 DNA: TGTGCCAGCAGTTCCGGGACCCTGAGTTACACCTTC
CDR3 protein: CASSSGTLSYTF
clone size: -
V gene: TRBV6-6
D gene: -
J gene: TRBJ1-2

CDR3 DNA: TGCGCCAGCAGCACACAGGGGGCACATTCACCCCTCCACTTT
CDR3 protein: CASSTQGAHSPLHF
clone size: -
V gene: TRBV5-1
D gene: TRBD1
J gene: TRBJ1-6

CDR3 DNA: TGCGCCAGCAGCTCGGGACAGGCCGTCTACGAGCAGTACTTC
CDR3 protein: CASSSGQAVYEQYF
clone size: few
V gene: TRBV5-1
D gene: TRBD1
J gene: TRBJ2-7

CDR3 DNA: TGTGCCAGCTCACCGGCAGAGGGGACTAATTCACCCCTCCACTTT
CDR3 protein: CASSPAEGTNSPLHF
clone size: -
V gene: TRBV18
D gene: -
J gene: TRBJ1-6

CDR3 DNA: TGCGCCAGCAGCTTGGGTCCGGGACAGGGGCGTGGCTACACCTTC
CDR3 protein: CASSLGPGQGRGYTF
clone size: -
V gene: TRBV5-1
D gene: TRBD1
J gene: TRBJ1-2

CDR3 DNA: TGTGCCAGCAGCTTAGGAGTCACAGGGCAAGAGACCCAGTACTTC
CDR3 protein: CASSLGVTGQETQYF
clone size: -
V gene: TRBV11-2
D gene: -
J gene: TRBJ2-5

CDR3 DNA: TGCGCCAGCAGCTTGAACGGACAGGGTTCGAATGAGCAGTTCTTC
CDR3 protein: CASSLNGQGSNEQFF
clone size: -
V gene: TRBV5-1
D gene: TRBD1
J gene: TRBJ2-1

CDR3 DNA: TGTGCCACCTCATTGGTGAGCACCGGGGAGCTGTTTTTT
CDR3 protein: CATSLVSTGELFF
clone size: -
V gene: TRBV2
D gene: -
J gene: TRBJ2-2

CDR3 DNA: TGCAGCGGCATGGGACAGGGTAGCGAAAAACTGTTTTTT
CDR3 protein: CSGMGQGSEKLFF
clone size: few
V gene: TRBV29-1
D gene: TRBD1
J gene: TRBJ1-4

CDR3 DNA: TGTGCCAGCAGCCGCGGGACAGGACAGCCCCAGCATTTT
CDR3 protein: CASSRGTGQPQHF
clone size: few
V gene: TRBV27
D gene: TRBD1
J gene: TRBJ1-5

CDR3 DNA: TGTGCCAGCAGTGACATAGGAAATTATTCACCCCTCCACTTT
CDR3 protein: CASSDIGNYSPLHF
clone size: -
V gene: TRBV6-1
D gene: -
J gene: TRBJ1-6

CDR3 DNA: TGTGCCAGCAGGGCAGGCGGGGGTAAGAATGAAAAACTGTTTTTT
CDR3 protein: CASRAGGGKNEKLFF
clone size: medium-sized
V gene: TRBV2
D gene: -
J gene: TRBJ1-4

CDR3 DNA: TGTGCCAGCAGCCCTACCGGGAGCTACAATGAGCAGTTCTTC
CDR3 protein: CASSPTGSYNEQFF
clone size: -
V gene: TRBV7-3
D gene: -
J gene: TRBJ2-1

CDR3 DNA: TGTGCCTCCCAACCATCCGGGACATCCACAGATACGCAGTATTTT
CDR3 protein: CASQPSGTSTDTQYF
clone size: medium-sized
V gene: TRBV30
D gene: -
J gene: TRBJ2-3

CDR3 DNA: TGTGCCAGCAGCTTTAACCAGGGCGGTTCACCCCTCCACTTT
CDR3 protein: CASSFNQGGSPLHF
clone size: -
V gene: TRBV11-2
D gene: -
J gene: TRBJ1-6

CDR3 DNA: TGTGCCTGGAGCAGGGGAATGGATACGCAGTATTTT
CDR3 protein: CAWSRGMDTQYF
clone size: -
V gene: TRBV30
D gene: -
J gene: TRBJ2-3